This T cell receptor (beta chain) was identified in a study of technical replicates of blood from several donors. Germline V gene sequence: CDR1 SGHRS, CDR2 YFSETQ. After removal of 2 bases from V and 3 bases from J, the junction contained 3 bases not matched to a gene. This CDR3 spans 14 amino acids. TCRdb's table, derived via immunoSEQ multiplex PCR, lists solely in-frame clones and lacks some. The sample records 60,000 to 85,000 clones, approximately 94% being singletons. The V call is TRBV5-1, the J call TRBJ2-7; 9 nucleotides agree with TRBD1. The sequenced sample consisted of T cells isolated from PBMCs. This receptor was obtained from a human donor in good health. As DNA, the CDR3 is TGCGCCAGCAGCTTTGGGGGACAGGGCTACGAGCAGTACTTC. This gives the protein CASSFGGQGYEQYF.